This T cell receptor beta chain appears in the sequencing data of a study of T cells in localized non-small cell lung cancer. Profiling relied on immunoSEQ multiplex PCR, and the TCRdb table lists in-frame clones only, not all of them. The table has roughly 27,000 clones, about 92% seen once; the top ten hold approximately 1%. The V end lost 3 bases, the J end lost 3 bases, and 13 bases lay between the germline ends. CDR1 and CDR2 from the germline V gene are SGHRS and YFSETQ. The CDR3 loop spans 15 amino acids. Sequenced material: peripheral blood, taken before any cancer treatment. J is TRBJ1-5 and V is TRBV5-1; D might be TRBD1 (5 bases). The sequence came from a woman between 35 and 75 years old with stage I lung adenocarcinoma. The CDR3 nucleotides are TGCGCCAGCAGCTCCGACGGACAATCCAATCAGCCCCAGCATTTT. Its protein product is CASSSDGQSNQPQHF.